Reported below is one T cell receptor (beta chain). Data came from immunoSEQ multiplex PCR; TCRdb stores just in-frame clones and leaves some out. The sample yields under 55,000 clones, 70% to 80% seen once. All enrollees were about 18 to 89 years old and from 20 to 30 US areas. In assigning cohorts, the study relied on participant-reported clinical history. CDR3 size: 16 residues. CDR1 and CDR2 (germline): LGHDT, YNNKEL (reference sequence). Trimming removed 3 bases at V and 2 bases at J, with 13 bases between. The data are from a study of blood T cell repertoires in COVID-19. About the study: Acute and convalescent COVID-19 specimens originated in the United States, Italy and Spain. Sources were T cells, B-cell-depleted T cells, or PBMCs; the material itself was cDNA or gDNA.

The TCR comes from a woman aged 50 to 65 with acute COVID-19. The sequenced sample was PBMCs or T cells enriched from blood (not recorded which). The V call is TRBV3-1 (or the pseudogene TRBV3-2), the J call TRBJ1-4; D might be TRBD1 (6 bases). DNA of the CDR3: TGTGCCAGCAGCCACAGGGGATGGGATACTAATGAAAAACTGTTTTTT. Its translation: CASSHRGWDTNEKLFF.